The 6 T cell receptor beta chains presented below share a single source sample, sequenced in a study of T cells in Graves' hyperthyroidism and ophthalmopathy. TCR beta CDR3 regions were amplified from RNA. First-round RT-PCR with HTBI primers amplified the TCR CDR3 region. Each CDR3 protein is one row after TCRdb ran MiXCR on the multiplex PCR reads. The table shows about 500,000 distinct CDR3 sequences, with over 15% occurring only once. Material: blood. Receptors were obtained from a young woman with Graves' hyperthyroidism.

This clonotype occurred a few times. This chain links TRBV6-1 with TRBJ2-7; perhaps TRBD2 as D (5 bases). V dropped 8 bases and J dropped 1 base, with 15 bases sitting between them. Per germline, CDR1 MNHNS and CDR2 SASEGT. The CDR3 has 14 residues. This chain's CDR3 is CASCSLGESYEQYF. The DNA for the CDR3 is TGTGCCAGCTGCTCCCTTGGGGAGTCCTACGAGCAGTACTTC.

This clonotype was observed many times. This chain joins TRBV7-9 and TRBJ1-1; no firm D call. This CDR3 contains 14 residues. Germline-derived CDR1 and CDR2 are SEHNR and FQNEAQ (reference sequence). V was cut by 5 bases and J by 2 bases, with 12 bases left in between. The CDR3 DNA reads TGTGCCAGCAGCCCCCCTACCAGTAACACTGAAGCTTTCTTT. Protein sequence: CASSPPTSNTEAFF.

The V call is TRBV27, the J call TRBJ1-1; TRBD1 matches at 9 bases. The germline gives CDR1 MNHEY, CDR2 SMNVEV (reference sequence). The trim removed 6 bases at V and 2 bases at J, leaving 4 bases unmatched. This CDR3 region has 14 residues. CDR3 sequence (DNA): TGTGCCAGCAGCCGGGACAGGGATAACACTGAAGCTTTCTTT. It specifies CASSRDRDNTEAFF.

At least ten counts were recorded for this clonotype. The chain couples TRBV6-2 or TRBV6-3 to TRBJ2-7; D remains unclear. Germline assignment: CDR1 MNHEY and CDR2 SVGEGT. V was pared by 6 bases and J by 6 bases, with 15 bases between. The CDR3 has 13 amino acids. The CDR3 bases are TGTGCCAGCAGCGTAAAGAAGTTCCCCGAGCAGTACTTC. It is translated as CASSVKKFPEQYF.

This clonotype was seen ten or more times. V is TRBV2 and J is TRBJ2-7; D unclear. The CDR3 loop spans 13 amino acids. V shed 8 bases and J shed 0 bases, with 11 bases lying between them. Germline V gene sequence: CDR1 SNHLY, CDR2 FYNNEI. CDR3 in DNA: TGTGCCAGCGGAGTGATGTTCTCCTACGAGCAGTACTTC. This codes for CASGVMFSYEQYF.

The chain uses TRBV12-3 or TRBV12-4 and TRBJ1-4; TRBD1 matches 7 bases. Trimming cost V 8 bases and J 5 bases; bases outside gene matches: 11. The CDR3 has 15 amino acids. This CDR3 is CASGEQGTNNEKLFF. In DNA, the CDR3 is TGTGCCAGCGGGGAACAGGGGACGAACAATGAAAAACTGTTTTTT.